A single sample is the source of the 2 T cell receptor beta chains below, sequenced in a study of blood T cell repertoires in COVID-19 (dated by TCRdb to the early 2020s). Libraries were constructed by the immunoSEQ multiplex PCR assay. Here the immuneACCESS table is served through TCRdb, limited to in-frame sequences with V and J called. Missing clones are a known gap in these copies; in checked studies unresolved V genes cover under half, and the rest lacks a known reason. A total of some 240,000 clones appear in this sample, around 86% of them only once. The ten biggest clones cover 5.2% of the sample. Specimen: peripheral blood. Receptor source: a woman aged 70 to 79 with COVID-19, enrolled during active disease.

This clone has just one count. The chain has TRBV2 and TRBJ1-1; D is unclear. Looked up from germline, CDR1 is SNHLY and CDR2 is FYNNEI. The CDR3 is 12 residues long. Between the trimmed V and J ends, which lost 7 bases and 0 bases, there was a span of 6 bases. The CDR3 spells CASNRVNTEAFF. The CDR3 DNA is TGTGCCAGCAATCGAGTGAACACTGAAGCTTTCTTT.

This chain joins TRBV18 and TRBJ1-2, with D unresolved. Trimming pared 5 bases from V and 4 bases from J, leaving 8 bases between. Germline lookup yields CDR1 KGHSH and CDR2 LQKENI. CDR3 size: 12 residues. This CDR3 is CASSSEFYGYTF. The CDR3 DNA follows: TGTGCCAGCTCATCGGAGTTCTATGGCTACACCTTC.